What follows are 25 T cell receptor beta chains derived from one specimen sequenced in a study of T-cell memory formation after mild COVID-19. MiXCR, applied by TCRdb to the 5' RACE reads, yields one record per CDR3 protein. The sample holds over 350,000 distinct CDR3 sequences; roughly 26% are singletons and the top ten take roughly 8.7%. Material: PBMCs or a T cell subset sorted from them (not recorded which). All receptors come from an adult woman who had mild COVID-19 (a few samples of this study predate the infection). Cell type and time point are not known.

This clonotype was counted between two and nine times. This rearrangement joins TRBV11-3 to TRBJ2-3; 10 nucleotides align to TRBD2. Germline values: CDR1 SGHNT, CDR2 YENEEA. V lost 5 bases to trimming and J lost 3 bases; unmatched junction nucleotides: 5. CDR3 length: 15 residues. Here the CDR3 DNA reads TGTGCCAGCAGCGCAAGTAGCGGGGGGACAGATACGCAGTATTTT. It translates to CASSASSGGTDTQYF.

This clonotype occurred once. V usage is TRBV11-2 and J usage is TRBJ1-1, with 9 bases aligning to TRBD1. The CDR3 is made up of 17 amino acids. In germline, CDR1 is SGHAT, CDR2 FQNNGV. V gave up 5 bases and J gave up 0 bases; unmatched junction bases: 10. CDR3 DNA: TGTGCCAGCAGCGTCCCGGGACAGGGCATCATGAACACTGAAGCTTTCTTT. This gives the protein CASSVPGQGIMNTEAFF.

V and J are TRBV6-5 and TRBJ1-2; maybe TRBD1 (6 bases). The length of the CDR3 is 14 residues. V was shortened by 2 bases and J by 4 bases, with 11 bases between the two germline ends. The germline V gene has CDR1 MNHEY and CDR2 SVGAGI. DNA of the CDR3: TGTGCCAGCAGTTACGGGGGCCGCTCCTATGGCTACACCTTC. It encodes CASSYGGRSYGYTF.

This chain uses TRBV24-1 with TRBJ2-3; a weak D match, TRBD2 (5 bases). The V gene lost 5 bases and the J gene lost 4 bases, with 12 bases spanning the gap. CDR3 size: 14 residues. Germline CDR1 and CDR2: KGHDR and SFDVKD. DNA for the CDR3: TGTGCCACCAGTGCCTTGGAGGATGCAGATACGCAGTATTTT. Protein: CATSALEDADTQYF.

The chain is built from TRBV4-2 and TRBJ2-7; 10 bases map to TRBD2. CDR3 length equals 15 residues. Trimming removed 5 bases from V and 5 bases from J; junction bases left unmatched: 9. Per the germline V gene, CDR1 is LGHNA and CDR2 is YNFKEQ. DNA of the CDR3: TGTGCCAGCAGCTTTTCAGCGGGAGGGGAAGACGAGCAGTACTTC. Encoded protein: CASSFSAGGEDEQYF.

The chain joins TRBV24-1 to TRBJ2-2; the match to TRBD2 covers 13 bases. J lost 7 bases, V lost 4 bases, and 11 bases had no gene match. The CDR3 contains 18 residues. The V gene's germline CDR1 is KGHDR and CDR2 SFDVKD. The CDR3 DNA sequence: TGTGCCACCAGTGACCATCCGTGGACTAGCGGGGGCGGCGGGGAGCTGTTTTTT. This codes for CATSDHPWTSGGGGELFF.

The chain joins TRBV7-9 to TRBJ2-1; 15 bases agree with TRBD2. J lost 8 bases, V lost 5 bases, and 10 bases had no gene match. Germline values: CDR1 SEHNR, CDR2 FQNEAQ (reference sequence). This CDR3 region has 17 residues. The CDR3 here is CASSPGTSGGLKDEQFF. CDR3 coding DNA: TGTGCCAGCAGCCCCGGGACTAGCGGGGGGCTTAAAGATGAGCAGTTCTTC.

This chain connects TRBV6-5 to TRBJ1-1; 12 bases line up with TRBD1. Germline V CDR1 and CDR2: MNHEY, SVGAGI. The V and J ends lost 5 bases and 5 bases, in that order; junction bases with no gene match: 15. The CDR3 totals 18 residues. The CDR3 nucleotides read TGTGCCAGCAGTCATTCCCGCCGGGACAGGGGGCAAGGGACTGAAGCTTTCTTT. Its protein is CASSHSRRDRGQGTEAFF.

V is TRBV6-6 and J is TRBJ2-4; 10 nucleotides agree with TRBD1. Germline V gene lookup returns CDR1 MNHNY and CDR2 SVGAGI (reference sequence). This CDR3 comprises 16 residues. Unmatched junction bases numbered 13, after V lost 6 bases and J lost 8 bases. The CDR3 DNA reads TGTGCCAGCAGCCGGGACAGGGGAGGGAGTACGTACATTCAGTACTTC. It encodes CASSRDRGGSTYIQYF.

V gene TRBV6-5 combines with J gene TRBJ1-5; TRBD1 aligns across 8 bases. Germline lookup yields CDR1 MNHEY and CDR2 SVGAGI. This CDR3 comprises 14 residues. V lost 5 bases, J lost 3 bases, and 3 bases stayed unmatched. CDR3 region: CASSRTGTNQPQHF. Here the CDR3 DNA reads TGTGCCAGCAGTAGGACAGGGACCAATCAGCCCCAGCATTTT.

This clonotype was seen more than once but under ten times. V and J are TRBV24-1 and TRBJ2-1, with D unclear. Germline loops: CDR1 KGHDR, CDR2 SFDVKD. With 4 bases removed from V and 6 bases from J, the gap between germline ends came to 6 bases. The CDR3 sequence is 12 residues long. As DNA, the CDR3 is TGTGCCACCAGTGACTTAGCCAATGAGCAGTTCTTC. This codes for CATSDLANEQFF.

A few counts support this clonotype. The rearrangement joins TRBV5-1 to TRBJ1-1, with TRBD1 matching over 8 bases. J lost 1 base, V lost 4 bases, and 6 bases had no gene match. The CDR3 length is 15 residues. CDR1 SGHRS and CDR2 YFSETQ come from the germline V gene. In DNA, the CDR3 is TGCGCCAGCAGCCCCGGGACAGGCGGGAACACTGAAGCTTTCTTT. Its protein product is CASSPGTGGNTEAFF.

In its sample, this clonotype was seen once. In nucleotides, the CDR3 is TGTGCCAGCAGCTTAGGCCCGGGGTGCTTGACAGATACGCAGTATTTT. Translation gives CASSLGPGCLTDTQYF. The chain uses TRBV7-8 and TRBJ2-3; TRBD2 is a possible D gene (5 bases). Trimming left V 1 base short and J 3 bases short, with 14 bases between. The CDR3 spans 16 residues. Germline CDR1 reads SGHVS; CDR2 reads FQNEAQ.

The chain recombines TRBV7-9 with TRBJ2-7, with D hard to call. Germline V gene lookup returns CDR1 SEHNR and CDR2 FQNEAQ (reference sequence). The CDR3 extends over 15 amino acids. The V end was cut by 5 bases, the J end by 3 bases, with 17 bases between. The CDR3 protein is CASSGEIGSVYEQYF. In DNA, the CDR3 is TGTGCCAGCAGCGGAGAAATTGGGTCTGTCTACGAGCAGTACTTC.

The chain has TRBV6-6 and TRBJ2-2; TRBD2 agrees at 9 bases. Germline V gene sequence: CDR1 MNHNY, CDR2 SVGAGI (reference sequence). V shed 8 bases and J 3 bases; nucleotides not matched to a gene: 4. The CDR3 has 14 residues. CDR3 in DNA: TGTGCCAGCGGGATAGCGGGAGACACCGGGGAGCTGTTTTTT. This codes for CASGIAGDTGELFF.

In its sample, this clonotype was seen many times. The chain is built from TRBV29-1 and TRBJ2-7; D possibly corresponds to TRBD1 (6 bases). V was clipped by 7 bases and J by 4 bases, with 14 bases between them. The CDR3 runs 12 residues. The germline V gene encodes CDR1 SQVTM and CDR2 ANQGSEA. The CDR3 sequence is CSARGQIYEQYF. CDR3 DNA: TGCAGCGCCCGAGGACAGATATACGAGCAGTACTTC.

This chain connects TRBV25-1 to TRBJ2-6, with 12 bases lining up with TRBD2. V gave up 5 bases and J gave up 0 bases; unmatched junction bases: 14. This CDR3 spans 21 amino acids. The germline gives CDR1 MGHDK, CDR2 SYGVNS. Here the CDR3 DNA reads TGTGCCAGCAGTCCTACCCCGGGACTAGCGGGTATAAGCTCTGGGGCCAACGTCCTGACTTTC. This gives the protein CASSPTPGLAGISSGANVLTF.

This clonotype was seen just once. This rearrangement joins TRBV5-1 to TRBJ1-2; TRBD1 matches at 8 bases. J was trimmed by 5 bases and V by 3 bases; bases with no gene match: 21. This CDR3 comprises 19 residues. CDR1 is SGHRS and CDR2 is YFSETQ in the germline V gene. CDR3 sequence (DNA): TGCGCCAGCAGCTCGACCCCCGGACAGGGTGGCGGGGTCATATATGGCTACACCTTC. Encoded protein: CASSSTPGQGGGVIYGYTF.

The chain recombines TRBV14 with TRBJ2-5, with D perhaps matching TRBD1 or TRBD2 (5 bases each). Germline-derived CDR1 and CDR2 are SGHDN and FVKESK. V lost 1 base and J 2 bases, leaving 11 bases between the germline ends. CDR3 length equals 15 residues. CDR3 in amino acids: CASSQVIGAQETQYF. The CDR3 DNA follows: TGTGCCAGCAGCCAAGTAATCGGGGCTCAAGAGACCCAGTACTTC.

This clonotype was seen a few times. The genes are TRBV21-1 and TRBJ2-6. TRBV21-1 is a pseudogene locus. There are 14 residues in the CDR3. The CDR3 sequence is CASRGFSGANVLTF. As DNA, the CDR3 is TGTGCCAGCAGAGGGTTCTCTGGGGCCAACGTCCTGACTTTC.

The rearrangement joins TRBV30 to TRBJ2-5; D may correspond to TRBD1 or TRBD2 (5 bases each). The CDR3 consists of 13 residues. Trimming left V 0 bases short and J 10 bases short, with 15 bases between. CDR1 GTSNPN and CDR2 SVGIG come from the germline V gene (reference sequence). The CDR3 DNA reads TGTGCCTGGAGTGTGGTGGGACCCGGGGACCAGTACTTC. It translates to CAWSVVGPGDQYF.

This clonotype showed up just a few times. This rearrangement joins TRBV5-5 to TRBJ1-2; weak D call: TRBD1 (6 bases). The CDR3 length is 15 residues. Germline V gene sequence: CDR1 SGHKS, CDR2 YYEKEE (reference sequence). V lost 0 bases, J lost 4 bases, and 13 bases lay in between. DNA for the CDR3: TGTGCCAGCAGCTTGGACAGGGCCTTCGCCTATGGCTACACCTTC. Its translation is CASSLDRAFAYGYTF. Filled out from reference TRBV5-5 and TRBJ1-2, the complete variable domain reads DAGVTQSPTHLIKTRGQQVTLRCSPISGHKSVSWYQQVLGQGPQFIFQYYEKEERGRGNFPDRFSARQFPNYSSELNVNALLLGDSALYLCASSLDRAFAYGYTFGSGTRLTVV.

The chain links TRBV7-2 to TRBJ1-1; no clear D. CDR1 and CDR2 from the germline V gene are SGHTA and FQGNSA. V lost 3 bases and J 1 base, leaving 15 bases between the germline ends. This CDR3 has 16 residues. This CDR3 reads CASSFNPGAPNTEAFF. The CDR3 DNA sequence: TGTGCCAGCAGCTTCAATCCCGGAGCTCCGAACACTGAAGCTTTCTTT.

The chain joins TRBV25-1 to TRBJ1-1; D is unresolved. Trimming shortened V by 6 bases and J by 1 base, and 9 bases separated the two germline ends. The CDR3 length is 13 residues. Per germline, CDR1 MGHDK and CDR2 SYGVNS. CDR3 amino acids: CASRYGPNTEAFF. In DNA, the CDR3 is TGTGCCAGCAGGTACGGGCCGAACACTGAAGCTTTCTTT.

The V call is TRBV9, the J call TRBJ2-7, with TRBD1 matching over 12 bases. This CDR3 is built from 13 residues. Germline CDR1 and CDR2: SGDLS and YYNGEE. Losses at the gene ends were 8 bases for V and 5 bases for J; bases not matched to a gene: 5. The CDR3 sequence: CASGTGGWNEQYF. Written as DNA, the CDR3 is TGTGCCAGTGGGACAGGGGGCTGGAACGAGCAGTACTTC.